This T cell receptor beta chain was captured in a study of OX40 agonist ivuxolimab in advanced cancers. Study background: All patients had ivuxolimab intravenously every 2 weeks at 0.01 to 10 mg/kg. Hepatocellular carcinoma, melanoma, renal cell or head and neck cancer was diagnosed in the dose-escalation patients.

Germline-derived CDR1 and CDR2 are MNHEY and SVGAGI. Deletions cut 10 bases from V and 1 base from J, with 16 bases between. This CDR3 comprises 14 residues. Sequencing was performed with immunoSEQ multiplex PCR; in TCRdb, only in-frame clones are kept and a portion is missing. The sample shows 100,000 or so clones, 87% of them seen only once. This sequence was found in an adult with an advanced solid tumor such as melanoma, head and neck, liver or kidney cancer. This chain links TRBV6-5 with TRBJ1-1; tentatively, D is TRBD1 (6 bases). The source material was CD4+ or CD8+ T cells sorted from blood, sampled in a trial of the OX40 agonist ivuxolimab. In DNA form, the CDR3 reads TGTGCCACCAAACGGGGGCGGCAGAACACTGAAGCTTTCTTT. Translating gives CATKRGRQNTEAFF.